This is a list of T cell receptor beta chains from one sample in a study of blood T cell repertoires in COVID-19. Measured with immunoSEQ multiplex PCR; TCRdb has only the in-frame clones, and not every one. The repertoire holds approximately 100,000 clones, with about 79% as singletons. The material sequenced was peripheral blood. These receptor sequences come from a woman of 80 years or more with active or convalescent COVID-19. CDR3s include the opening cysteine and the closing phenylalanine or tryptophan. The D gene is left open where the match is weak. Part of the rows lack a size; the others show once, few, many or a class for expanded clones.

length	D	V	J	size	CDR3	DNA
16	TRBD1	TRBV5-1	TRBJ1-2	NA	CASSLGQGQGNYGYTF	TGCGCCAGCAGCTTGGGTCAGGGACAGGGGAACTATGGCTACACCTTC
13	NA	TRBV5-8	TRBJ2-7	NA	CASSLAGTYEQYF	TGTGCCAGCAGCTTGGCCGGGACCTACGAGCAGTACTTC
18	TRBD2	TRBV19	TRBJ2-3	few	CASSSGRSLKGSTDTQYF	TGTGCCAGTAGTAGCGGGAGGTCCTTGAAAGGAAGCACAGATACGCAGTATTTT
15	TRBD1	TRBV6-2/TRBV6-3	TRBJ2-7	NA	CASSFAGTGTYEQYF	TGTGCCAGCAGTTTCGCCGGGACAGGTACCTACGAGCAGTACTTC
16	TRBD2	TRBV5-4	TRBJ2-1	NA	CASSPLASGRANEQFF	TGTGCCAGCAGCCCGTTGGCCAGCGGGAGGGCGAATGAGCAGTTCTTC
15	NA	TRBV27	TRBJ1-5	NA	CASSFSGSGNQPQHF	TGTGCCAGCAGTTTTTCAGGGTCTGGCAATCAGCCCCAGCATTTT
14	NA	TRBV18	TRBJ2-1	NA	CASSFRESYNEQFF	TGTGCCAGCTCTTTTCGGGAGTCCTACAATGAGCAGTTCTTC
16	TRBD2	TRBV7-9	TRBJ2-1	NA	CASSLFSGRGYNEQFF	TGTGCCAGCAGCTTATTTAGCGGGAGAGGGTACAATGAGCAGTTCTTC
15	TRBD2	TRBV4-2	TRBJ2-7	NA	CASSQEIAGGDEQYF	TGTGCCAGCAGCCAAGAAATAGCGGGAGGTGACGAGCAGTACTTC
14	TRBD1	TRBV6-5	TRBJ1-1	NA	CAGRRQGLNTEAFF	TGTGCTGGGCGAAGACAGGGACTGAACACTGAAGCTTTCTTT
16	NA	TRBV7-9	TRBJ2-1	NA	CASSLVRLAAYNEQFF	TGTGCCAGCAGCTTGGTCAGGCTAGCAGCCTACAATGAGCAGTTCTTC
15	NA	TRBV6-5	TRBJ2-2	NA	CASEPIPGNTGELFF	TGTGCCAGCGAGCCAATCCCCGGGAACACCGGGGAGCTGTTTTTT
17	TRBD1	TRBV24-1	TRBJ1-5	NA	CATSGDRGSNSNQPQHF	TGTGCCACCAGTGGGGACAGGGGCTCTAATAGCAATCAGCCCCAGCATTTT
15	NA	TRBV6-5	TRBJ1-1	few	CASSYESGVGTEAFF	TGTGCCAGCAGTTATGAATCAGGGGTCGGCACTGAAGCTTTCTTT
11	TRBD1	TRBV15	TRBJ2-1	NA	CATSDRDRQFF	TGTGCCACCAGCGACCGGGACAGGCAGTTCTTC
18	TRBD1	TRBV5-7	TRBJ1-2	NA	CASSLGQGAQAGGANYTF	TGTGCCAGCAGCTTGGGACAGGGGGCCCAGGCGGGGGGCGCGAACTACACCTTC
14	TRBD1	TRBV9	TRBJ1-2	few	CASSPDRGFYGYTF	TGTGCCAGCAGCCCCGACAGGGGGTTCTATGGCTACACCTTC
15	NA	TRBV24-1	TRBJ2-1	NA	CATSDRTEPYNEQFF	TGTGCCACCAGTGATAGGACAGAACCGTACAATGAGCAGTTCTTC
14	NA	TRBV20-1	TRBJ1-1	once	CSASADSFNTEAFF	TGCAGTGCTAGTGCCGACAGTTTTAACACTGAAGCTTTCTTT
12	NA	TRBV12-3/TRBV12-4	TRBJ1-2	NA	CASTNNNYGYTF	TGTGCCAGCACCAACAATAACTATGGCTACACCTTC
16	NA	TRBV7-8	TRBJ1-5	few	CASSFGHGGEGQPQHF	TGTGCCAGCAGCTTCGGGCACGGCGGGGAAGGGCAGCCCCAGCATTTT
14	TRBD2	TRBV27	TRBJ2-7	NA	CASSPLAGPYEQYF	TGTGCCAGCAGTCCCCTAGCGGGGCCCTACGAGCAGTACTTC
16	TRBD1	TRBV3-1/TRBV3-2	TRBJ1-6	NA	CASSQTGGSYNSPLHF	TGTGCCAGCAGCCAGACAGGGGGCTCCTATAATTCACCCCTCCACTTT
15	NA	TRBV25-1	TRBJ1-4	NA	CASRDSKATNEKLFF	TGTGCCAGCAGAGACTCAAAGGCGACTAATGAAAAACTGTTTTTT
15	TRBD2	TRBV5-4	TRBJ2-7	NA	CASTDTGSGGPEQYF	TGTGCCAGCACGGATACCGGGAGCGGGGGGCCGGAGCAGTACTTC
13	NA	TRBV7-6	TRBJ2-3	once	CASSPLSTDTQYF	TGTGCCAGCAGCCCCCTGAGCACAGATACGCAGTATTTT
15	TRBD1	TRBV9	TRBJ2-2	once	CASSTLPGQGGELFF	TGTGCCAGCAGCACCCTCCCGGGACAGGGAGGGGAGCTGTTTTTT
14	TRBD2	TRBV2	TRBJ2-7	NA	CARGSGRAAYEQYF	TGTGCCAGAGGGAGCGGGAGGGCAGCCTACGAGCAGTACTTC
14	TRBD1	TRBV5-1	TRBJ2-1	NA	CATQQGAPPHEQFF	TGCGCCACGCAACAGGGGGCCCCCCCCCATGAGCAGTTCTTC
15	NA	TRBV5-4	TRBJ2-3	NA	CASSLGGAPGDTQYF	TGTGCCAGCAGCTTGGGCGGGGCCCCCGGAGATACGCAGTATTTT
16	NA	TRBV18	TRBJ1-1	NA	CASSPYEARANTEAFF	TGTGCCAGCTCACCTTACGAAGCCAGGGCGAACACTGAAGCTTTCTTT
14	NA	TRBV6-4	TRBJ2-2	NA	CATRAAPNTGELFF	TGTGCCACTCGCGCGGCCCCGAACACCGGGGAGCTGTTTTTT
16	TRBD1	TRBV4-1	TRBJ1-5	NA	CASSLPGTASNQPQHF	TGCGCCAGCAGCCTTCCAGGGACAGCTAGCAATCAGCCCCAGCATTTT
14	NA	TRBV27	TRBJ2-3	NA	CASSLWEAIDTQYF	TGTGCCAGCAGCCTGTGGGAGGCGATAGATACGCAGTATTTT
14	NA	TRBV11-2	TRBJ2-1	NA	CASSLAQYRGRVFF	TGTGCCAGCAGCTTAGCCCAATACAGGGGGAGGGTGTTCTTC
14	TRBD1	TRBV6-4	TRBJ2-1	NA	CASRPGQGLEEQFF	TGTGCCAGCAGACCGGGACAGGGGTTAGAGGAGCAGTTCTTC
16	TRBD1	TRBV7-9	TRBJ1-1	NA	CASRSEVDRGREGAFF	TGTGCCAGCAGGTCGGAGGTGGACAGGGGACGGGAGGGCGCTTTCTTT
16	NA	TRBV5-5	TRBJ2-4	NA	CASSFQGTVAKNIQYF	TGTGCCAGCAGCTTTCAGGGGACCGTAGCCAAAAACATTCAGTACTTC
15	TRBD1	TRBV28	TRBJ1-2	NA	CASSLSRGFNYGYTF	TGTGCCAGCAGTTTATCCAGGGGGTTCAACTATGGCTACACCTTC
15	TRBD2	TRBV7-9	TRBJ2-4	few	CASSTGTSGMYIQYF	TGTGCCAGCAGCACTGGGACTAGCGGGATGTACATTCAGTACTTC
18	NA	TRBV5-5	TRBJ2-7	NA	CASSLGGGQRRPNYEQYF	TGTGCCAGCAGCTTGGGGGGGGGACAAAGACGTCCCAACTACGAGCAGTACTTC
16	TRBD1	TRBV24-1	TRBJ2-2	NA	CATSDLGTGDTGELFF	TGTGCCACCAGTGACCTAGGGACAGGGGACACCGGGGAGCTGTTTTTT
14	NA	TRBV6-1	TRBJ2-1	NA	CASSENPGLWGQFF	TGTGCCAGCAGTGAAAACCCGGGACTTTGGGGTCAGTTCTTC
14	NA	TRBV15	TRBJ2-5	once	CATSRDPGQETQYF	TGTGCCACCAGCAGAGATCCGGGTCAAGAGACCCAGTACTTC
12	NA	TRBV27	TRBJ1-2	NA	CGSRGEGYGYTF	TGTGGATCACGCGGGGAGGGGTATGGCTACACCTTC
12	NA	TRBV7-8	TRBJ1-2	NA	CASSYRGHGYTF	TGTGCCAGCAGCTATAGGGGCCATGGCTACACCTTC
12	NA	TRBV6-2/TRBV6-3	TRBJ2-1	NA	CASSLGGDEQFF	TGTGCCAGCAGCTTAGGCGGAGATGAGCAGTTCTTC
13	NA	TRBV7-9	TRBJ2-5	NA	CAIPRGGEETQYF	TGTGCCATTCCACGAGGTGGAGAAGAGACCCAGTACTTC
15	NA	TRBV4-2	TRBJ2-7	NA	CASSQEATFIPEQYF	TGTGCCAGCAGCCAAGAAGCAACCTTCATCCCCGAGCAGTACTTC
11	NA	TRBV28	TRBJ2-7	few	CASSVLYEQYF	TGTGCCAGCAGTGTCCTGTACGAGCAGTACTTC
14	TRBD2	TRBV11-2	TRBJ2-7	NA	CASSPRTSGTEQYF	TGTGCCAGCAGTCCACGGACTAGCGGGACCGAGCAGTACTTC
14	NA	TRBV27	TRBJ1-1	NA	CASREDSLNTEAFF	TGTGCCAGCAGAGAGGACAGCTTGAACACTGAAGCTTTCTTT
13	TRBD1	TRBV29-1	TRBJ1-5	NA	CSVQGGHGQPQHF	TGCAGCGTCCAGGGGGGTCACGGTCAGCCCCAGCATTTT